Below are 21 T cell receptor beta chains sequenced from a single sample in a study of neoadjuvant nivolumab and ipilimumab in lung cancer. Data came from immunoSEQ multiplex PCR; TCRdb stores just in-frame clones and leaves some out. Among some 6,900 clones listed, approximately 88% were seen once. This specimen was tumor tissue, taken after neoadjuvant nivolumab, alone or with ipilimumab, at or shortly before surgery. All receptors derive from an adult with non-small cell lung cancer. Some clones in this sample may be carry-over from other donors' samples.

This chain connects TRBV5-6 to TRBJ2-7, with 12 bases lining up with TRBD1. The V and J ends lost 1 base and 6 bases, in that order; junction bases with no gene match: 8. The CDR3 loop spans 16 amino acids. Per the germline V gene, CDR1 is SGHDT and CDR2 is YYEEEE. The CDR3 here is CASSLIGTGGASEQYF. The CDR3, as DNA: TGTGCCAGCAGCTTGATTGGGACAGGGGGCGCGAGCGAGCAGTACTTC. Looking up the rest from reference TRBV5-6 and TRBJ2-7 gives the full variable domain: DAGVTQSPTHLIKTRGQQVTLRCSPKSGHDTVSWYQQALGQGPQFIFQYYEEEERQRGNFPDRFSGHQFPNYSSELNVNALLLGDSALYLCASSLIGTGGASEQYFGPGTRLTVT.

The genes are TRBV5-8 and TRBJ2-2; D is unresolved. The CDR3 spans 14 residues. V shed 0 bases and J shed 3 bases, with 6 bases lying between them. The germline gives CDR1 SGHTS, CDR2 YDEGEE. The CDR3 loop is CASSLGEDTGELFF. The CDR3 coding sequence is TGTGCCAGCAGCTTGGGTGAGGACACCGGGGAGCTGTTTTTT.

This chain joins TRBV18 and TRBJ2-1, with 12 bases identical to TRBD2. The CDR3 length is 17 residues. The J segment lost 3 bases and the V segment lost 3 bases, leaving 6 bases of the junction unmatched. Germline CDR1 reads KGHSH; CDR2 reads LQKENI. The CDR3 region is CASSPGTSGLIYNEQFF. Written as DNA, the CDR3 is TGTGCCAGCTCACCCGGGACTAGCGGGCTTATCTACAATGAGCAGTTCTTC.

This sequence joins TRBV7-2 and TRBJ2-1; D remains unclear. Germline V gene sequence: CDR1 SGHTA, CDR2 FQGNSA. CDR3 length: 13 amino acids. V was trimmed by 5 bases and J by 8 bases, leaving 13 bases between them. CDR3 sequence reads: CASSRGQRDEQFF. CDR3 DNA sequence: TGTGCCAGCAGCCGTGGCCAAAGGGATGAGCAGTTCTTC. Full variable domain (rest looked up from reference TRBV7-2 and TRBJ2-1): GAGVSQSPSNKVTEKGKDVELRCDPISGHTALYWYRQSLGQGLEFLIYFQGNSAPDKSGLPSDRFSAERTGGSVSTLTIQRTQQEDSAVYLCASSRGQRDEQFFGPGTRLTVL.

The chain recombines TRBV9 with TRBJ2-5, with 8 bases identical to TRBD2. The CDR3 spans 15 residues. CDR1 and CDR2 (germline): SGDLS, YYNGEE. V was clipped by 0 bases and J by 4 bases; unmatched bases: 5. Written as DNA, the CDR3 is TGTGCCAGCAGCGTAGGGAACGGGAGGGCAGAGACCCAGTACTTC. Translated: CASSVGNGRAETQYF.

In this sample, this clone turned up once. V is TRBV5-4 and J is TRBJ2-3; 10 positions agree with TRBD1. The CDR3 is 15 residues long. V gave up 4 bases and J gave up 3 bases; unmatched junction bases: 5. CDR1 is SGHNT and CDR2 is YYREEE in the germline V gene (reference sequence). Written as DNA, the CDR3 is TGTGCCAGCAGCCCGGGACAGGGGAGGACAGATACGCAGTATTTT. It specifies CASSPGQGRTDTQYF.

The chain is built from TRBV6-5 and TRBJ1-1, with 8 nucleotides matching TRBD1. V gave up 0 bases and J gave up 9 bases; unmatched junction bases: 6. Germline values: CDR1 MNHEY, CDR2 SVGAGI. The CDR3 consists of 14 residues. This CDR3 is CASSYSPDRGQAFF. DNA of the CDR3: TGTGCCAGCAGTTACTCCCCCGACAGGGGCCAAGCTTTCTTT.

The chain uses TRBV4-1 and TRBJ2-7, with a weak D call TRBD1 (6 bases). Trimming took off 2 bases at V and 4 bases at J, with 12 bases between the two ends. This CDR3 region has 14 residues. CDR1 is MGHRA, CDR2 YSYEKL, per germline. This chain's CDR3 is CASSQYNRAYEQYF. The CDR3 coding sequence is TGCGCCAGCAGCCAATACAACAGGGCTTACGAGCAGTACTTC.

J is TRBJ2-7 and V is TRBV6-1; 11 nucleotides match TRBD1. The CDR3 totals 15 residues. CDR1 is MNHNS, CDR2 SASEGT, per germline. V trimming: 3 bases; J trimming: 5 bases; junction bases outside the gene matches: 6. CDR3 sequence: CASSEGTGGRHEQYF. In DNA, the CDR3 is TGTGCCAGCAGTGAGGGGACAGGGGGTCGTCACGAGCAGTACTTC.

This clone was detected only a few times. V usage is TRBV5-5 and J usage is TRBJ1-1, with TRBD1 as a possible D gene (5 bases). V was pared by 0 bases and J by 4 bases, with 7 bases between. The germline CDR1 and CDR2 sequences are SGHKS and YYEKEE (reference sequence). The CDR3 length is 13 residues. CDR3 DNA sequence: TGTGCCAGCAGCTTGGACAGGATCACTGAAGCTTTCTTT. Translated: CASSLDRITEAFF.

This clone was seen only once. The chain uses TRBV5-1 and TRBJ2-1; TRBD1 matches 10 bases. The CDR3 runs 13 residues. The V segment lost 7 bases and the J segment 3 bases; nucleotides outside the gene matches: 1. Germline lookup yields CDR1 SGHRS and CDR2 YFSETQ. The CDR3 spells CASGQGGYNEQFF. As DNA, the CDR3 is TGCGCCAGCGGACAGGGGGGCTACAATGAGCAGTTCTTC.

This chain connects TRBV9 to TRBJ2-3, with 9 bases lining up with TRBD1. This CDR3 spans 17 amino acids. V shed 2 bases and J 3 bases; nucleotides not matched to a gene: 10. Per germline, CDR1 SGDLS and CDR2 YYNGEE. The CDR3 nucleotides read TGTGCCAGCAGCGTTGAAGGGACAGGGTGGGTAACAGATACGCAGTATTTT. Its protein product is CASSVEGTGWVTDTQYF.

This sequence joins TRBV19 and TRBJ1-2, with D unresolved. In germline, CDR1 is LNHDA, CDR2 SQIVND (reference sequence). V was cut by 3 bases and J by 7 bases, with 9 bases left in between. CDR3 length equals 12 residues. CDR3 in DNA: TGTGCCAGTAGTATCGGCGGCGGTGGCTACACCTTC. It yields the protein CASSIGGGGYTF.

The V call is TRBV11-2, the J call TRBJ2-3; D unclear. V was shortened by 1 base and J by 9 bases, with 8 bases between the two germline ends. CDR3 length: 12 residues. CDR1 is SGHAT, CDR2 FQNNGV, per germline. CDR3 coding DNA: TGTGCCAGCAGCTTAGTAAGAGACACGCAGTATTTT. Protein: CASSLVRDTQYF.

This chain joins TRBV6-1 and TRBJ2-1, with no clear D. Trimming left V 6 bases short and J 5 bases short, with 5 bases between. CDR3 size: 11 residues. CDR1 and CDR2 from the germline V gene are MNHNS and SASEGT. In nucleotides, the CDR3 is TGTGCCAGCAGGACAAACAATGAGCAGTTCTTC. This translates into CASRTNNEQFF.

The rearrangement joins TRBV6-6 to TRBJ1-5; D not certain. This CDR3 is built from 14 residues. Germline lookup yields CDR1 MNHNY and CDR2 SVGAGI (reference sequence). V lost 0 bases, J lost 9 bases, and 12 bases lay in between. The CDR3 DNA reads TGTGCCAGCAGTTACTCGCCCGGGGTAACGCCCCAGCATTTT. Amino acids: CASSYSPGVTPQHF.

This clone was counted once. V gene TRBV6-1 combines with J gene TRBJ2-1; 9 nucleotides agree with TRBD2. The CDR3 contains 17 residues. Germline CDR1 reads MNHNS; CDR2 reads SASEGT. Trimming took 1 base from V and 2 from J; bases not matched to a gene: 6. CDR3 nucleotides: TGTGCCAGCAGTGAAGGACTAGCGGAAACAGCCTACAATGAGCAGTTCTTC. Translated, it gives CASSEGLAETAYNEQFF.

The chain has TRBV30 and TRBJ2-7; 12 nucleotides align to TRBD2. Germline trimming cut 1 base from V and 3 bases from J; bases unmatched to any gene: 7. The CDR3 runs to 16 residues. Germline values: CDR1 GTSNPN, CDR2 SVGIG (reference sequence). The CDR3 bases are TGTGCCTGGAGTGAGACTAGCGGGAGTGTTCGCTACGAGCAGTACTTC. Its protein is CAWSETSGSVRYEQYF.

The chain combines TRBV10-3 with TRBJ2-3; no clear D gene. Per the germline V gene, CDR1 is ENHRY and CDR2 is SYGVKD. CDR3 length: 14 amino acids. Between the trimmed V and J ends, which lost 3 bases and 6 bases, there was a span of 13 bases. CDR3 coding DNA: TGTGCCATCAGTGAATTACCACGATCGGATACGCAGTATTTT. Translation gives CAISELPRSDTQYF.

This clone was seen a few times. V is TRBV19 and J is TRBJ1-5, with 8 bases identical to TRBD1. Germline-derived CDR1 and CDR2 are LNHDA and SQIVND (reference sequence). The length of the CDR3 is 15 residues. Unmatched junction bases numbered 9, after V lost 5 bases and J lost 6 bases. This chain's CDR3 is CASSSLDRVGQPQHF. The CDR3 DNA sequence: TGTGCCAGTAGTTCCTTGGACAGGGTCGGTCAGCCCCAGCATTTT.

This chain connects TRBV6-6 to TRBJ1-1, with no clear D. This CDR3 is built from 13 residues. V lost 4 bases and J 1 base, leaving 7 bases between the germline ends. The V gene's germline CDR1 is MNHNY and CDR2 SVGAGI (reference sequence). The CDR3 protein is CASSSPENTEAFF. CDR3 nucleotides: TGTGCCAGCAGTTCTCCCGAGAACACTGAAGCTTTCTTT.